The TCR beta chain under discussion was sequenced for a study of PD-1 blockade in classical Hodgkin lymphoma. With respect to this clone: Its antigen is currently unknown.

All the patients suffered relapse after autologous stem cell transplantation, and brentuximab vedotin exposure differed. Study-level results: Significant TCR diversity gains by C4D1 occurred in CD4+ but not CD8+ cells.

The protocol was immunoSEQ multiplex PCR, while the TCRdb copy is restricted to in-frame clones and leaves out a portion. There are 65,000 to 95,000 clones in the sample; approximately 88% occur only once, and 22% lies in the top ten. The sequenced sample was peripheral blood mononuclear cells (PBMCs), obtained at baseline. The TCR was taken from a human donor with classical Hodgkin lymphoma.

In nucleotides, the CDR3 is TGCGCCAGCAGCCTCGGGTCCCGGGATACGCAGTATTTT. It is translated as CASSLGSRDTQYF. The chain links TRBV5-1 to TRBJ2-3; D not certain. V was trimmed by 4 bases and J by 6 bases, leaving 12 bases between them. Looked up from germline, CDR1 is SGHRS and CDR2 is YFSETQ. The CDR3 has 13 amino acids.